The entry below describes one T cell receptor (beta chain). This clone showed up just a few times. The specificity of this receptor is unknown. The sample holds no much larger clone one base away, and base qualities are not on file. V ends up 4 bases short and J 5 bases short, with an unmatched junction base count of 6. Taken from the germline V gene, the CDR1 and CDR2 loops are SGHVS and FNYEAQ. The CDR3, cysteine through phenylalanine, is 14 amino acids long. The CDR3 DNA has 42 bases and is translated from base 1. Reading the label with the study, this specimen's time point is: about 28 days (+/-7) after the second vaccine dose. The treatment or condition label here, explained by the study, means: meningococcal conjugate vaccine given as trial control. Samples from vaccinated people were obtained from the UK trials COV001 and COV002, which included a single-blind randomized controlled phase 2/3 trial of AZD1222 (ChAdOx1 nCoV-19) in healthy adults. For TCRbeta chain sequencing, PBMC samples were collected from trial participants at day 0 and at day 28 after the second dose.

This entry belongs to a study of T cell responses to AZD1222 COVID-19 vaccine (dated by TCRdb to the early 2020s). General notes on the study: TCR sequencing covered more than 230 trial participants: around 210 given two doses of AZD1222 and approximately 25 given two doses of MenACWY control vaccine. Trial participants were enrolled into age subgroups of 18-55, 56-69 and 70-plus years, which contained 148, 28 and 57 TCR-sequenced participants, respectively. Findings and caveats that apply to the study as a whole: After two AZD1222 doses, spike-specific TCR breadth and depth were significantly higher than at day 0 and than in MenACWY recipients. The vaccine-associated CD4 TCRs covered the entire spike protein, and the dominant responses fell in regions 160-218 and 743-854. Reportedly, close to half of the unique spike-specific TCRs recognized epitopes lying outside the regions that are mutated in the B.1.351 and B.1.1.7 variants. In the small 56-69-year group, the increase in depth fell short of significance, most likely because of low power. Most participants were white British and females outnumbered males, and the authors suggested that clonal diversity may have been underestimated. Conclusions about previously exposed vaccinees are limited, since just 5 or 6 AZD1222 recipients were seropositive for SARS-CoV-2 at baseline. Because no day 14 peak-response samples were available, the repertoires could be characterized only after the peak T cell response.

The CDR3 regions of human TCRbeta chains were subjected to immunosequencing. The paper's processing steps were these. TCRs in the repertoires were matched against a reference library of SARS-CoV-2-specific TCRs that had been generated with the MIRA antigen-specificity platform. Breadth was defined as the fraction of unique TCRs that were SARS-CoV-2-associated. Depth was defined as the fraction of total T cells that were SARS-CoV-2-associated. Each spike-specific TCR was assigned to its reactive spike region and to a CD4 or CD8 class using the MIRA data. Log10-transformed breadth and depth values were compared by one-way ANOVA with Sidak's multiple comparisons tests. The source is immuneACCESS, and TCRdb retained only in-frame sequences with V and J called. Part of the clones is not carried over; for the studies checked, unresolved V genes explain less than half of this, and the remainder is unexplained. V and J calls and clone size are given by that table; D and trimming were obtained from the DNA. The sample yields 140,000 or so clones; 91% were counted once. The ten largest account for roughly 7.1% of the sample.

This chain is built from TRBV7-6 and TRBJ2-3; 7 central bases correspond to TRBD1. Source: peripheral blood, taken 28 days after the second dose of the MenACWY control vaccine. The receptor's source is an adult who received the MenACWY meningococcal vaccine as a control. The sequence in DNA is TGTGCCAGCAGCTCGACAGGGTTGGTAGATACGCAGTATTTT. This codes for CASSSTGLVDTQYF.